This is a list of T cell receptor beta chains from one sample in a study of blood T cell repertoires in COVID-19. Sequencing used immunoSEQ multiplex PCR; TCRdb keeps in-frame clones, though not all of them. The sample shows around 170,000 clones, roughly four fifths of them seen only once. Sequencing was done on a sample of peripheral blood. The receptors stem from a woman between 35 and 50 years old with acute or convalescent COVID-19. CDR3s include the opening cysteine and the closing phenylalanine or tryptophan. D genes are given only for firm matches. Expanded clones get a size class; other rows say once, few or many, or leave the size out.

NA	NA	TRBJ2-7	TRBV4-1	CASSPWDTTYEQYF	TGCGCCAGCAGCCCTTGGGACACAACCTACGAGCAGTACTTC
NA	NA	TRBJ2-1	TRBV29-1	CSVESRDTLMGLNEQFF	TGCAGCGTTGAGAGCCGGGACACCCTGATGGGCCTTAATGAGCAGTTCTTC
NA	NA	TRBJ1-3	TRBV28	CASSSAGGGAGNTIYF	TGTGCCAGCAGTTCCGCCGGGGGAGGGGCTGGAAACACCATATATTTT
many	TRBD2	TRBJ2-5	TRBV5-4	CASSPGTSGSVETQYF	TGTGCCAGCAGCCCCGGGACTAGCGGGAGTGTGGAGACCCAGTACTTC
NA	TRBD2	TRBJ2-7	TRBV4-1	CASSQRVGRATYEQYF	TGCGCCAGCAGCCAGCGGGTGGGGAGGGCTACCTACGAGCAGTACTTC
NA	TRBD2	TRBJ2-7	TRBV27	CASSLGLAGIYEQYF	TGTGCCAGCAGTCTCGGACTAGCGGGAATCTACGAGCAGTACTTC
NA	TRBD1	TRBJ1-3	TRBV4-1	CASSRGQDPGSGNTIYF	TGCGCCAGCAGCCGGGGACAGGACCCTGGGTCCGGAAACACCATATATTTT
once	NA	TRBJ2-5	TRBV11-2	CASSLGGGGETQYF	TGTGCCAGCAGCTTAGGCGGGGGCGGCGAGACCCAGTACTTC
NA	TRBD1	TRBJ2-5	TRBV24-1	CATSDPTGDSQETQYF	TGTGCCACCAGTGATCCCACAGGGGATAGCCAAGAGACCCAGTACTTC
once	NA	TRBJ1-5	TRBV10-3	CAISESSSNQPQHF	TGTGCCATCAGTGAGTCCTCTAGCAATCAGCCCCAGCATTTT
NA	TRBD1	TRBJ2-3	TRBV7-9	CAIPERQGSGDTQYF	TGTGCCATCCCGGAGCGACAGGGTTCCGGAGATACGCAGTATTTT
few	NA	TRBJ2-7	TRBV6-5	CASSHTRGLYEQYF	TGTGCCAGCAGCCATACCAGGGGTCTCTACGAGCAGTACTTC
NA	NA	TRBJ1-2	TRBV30	CASERVYGYTF	TGTGCCAGCGAGCGGGTCTATGGCTACACCTTC
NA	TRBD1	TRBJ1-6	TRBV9	CASSLFGTENSPLHF	TGTGCCAGCAGCCTATTCGGGACAGAGAATTCACCCCTCCACTTT
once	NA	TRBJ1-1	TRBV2	CASHTNLNTEAFF	TGTGCCAGTCACACTAACTTGAACACTGAAGCTTTCTTT
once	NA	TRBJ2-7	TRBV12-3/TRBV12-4	CASRVGGTYEQYF	TGTGCCAGCAGGGTAGGAGGAACCTACGAGCAGTACTTC
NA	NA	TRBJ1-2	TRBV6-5	CASSSRSRSNYGYTF	TGTGCCAGCAGTTCGAGGAGTAGATCTAACTATGGCTACACCTTC
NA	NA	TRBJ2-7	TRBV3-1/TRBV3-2	CASTRTGKDEQYF	TGTGCCAGCACTCGAACGGGGAAGGACGAGCAGTACTTC
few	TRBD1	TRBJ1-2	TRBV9	CASSQEDRTGDYGYTF	TGTGCCAGCAGCCAGGAGGATAGGACAGGGGATTATGGCTACACCTTC
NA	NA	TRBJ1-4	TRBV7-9	CASSSGGGNEKLFF	TGTGCCAGCAGCTCAGGAGGAGGTAATGAAAAACTGTTTTTT
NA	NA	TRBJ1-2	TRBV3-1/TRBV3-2	CASSQDLHEGVYGYTF	TGTGCCAGCAGCCAAGATCTTCACGAGGGCGTGTATGGCTACACCTTC
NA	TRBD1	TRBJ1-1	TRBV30	CAWNIGQVNTEAFF	TGTGCCTGGAACATCGGACAGGTGAACACTGAAGCTTTCTTT
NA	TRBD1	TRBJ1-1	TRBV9	CASSKRGTGDTEAFF	TGTGCCAGCAGCAAGAGGGGGACAGGGGATACTGAAGCTTTCTTT
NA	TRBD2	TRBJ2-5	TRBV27	CASSLYPGLANQETQYF	TGTGCCAGCAGTCTGTATCCGGGACTAGCAAACCAAGAGACCCAGTACTTC
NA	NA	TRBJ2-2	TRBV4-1	CASSSIGQGGTGELFF	TGCGCCAGCAGCTCTATCGGGCAGGGGGGCACCGGGGAGCTGTTTTTT
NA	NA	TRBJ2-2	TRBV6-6	CASSQITGTSQLKNTGELFF	TGTGCCAGCAGCCAAATCACGGGGACTTCACAGCTGAAGAACACCGGGGAGCTGTTTTTT